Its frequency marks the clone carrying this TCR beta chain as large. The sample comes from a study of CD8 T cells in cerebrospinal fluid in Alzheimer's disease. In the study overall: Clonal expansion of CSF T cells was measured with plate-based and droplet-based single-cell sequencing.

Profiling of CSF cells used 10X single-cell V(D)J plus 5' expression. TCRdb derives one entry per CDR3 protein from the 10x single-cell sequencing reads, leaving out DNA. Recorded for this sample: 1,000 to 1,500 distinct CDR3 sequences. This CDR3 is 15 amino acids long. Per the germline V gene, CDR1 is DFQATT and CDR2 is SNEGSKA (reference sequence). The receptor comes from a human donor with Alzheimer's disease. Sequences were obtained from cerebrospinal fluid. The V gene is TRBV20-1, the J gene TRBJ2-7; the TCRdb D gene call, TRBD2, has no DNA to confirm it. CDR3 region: CSASLPSRDTYEQYF.